The clone carrying this T cell receptor beta chain was recorded a few times. This sample is drawn from a study of T cell repertoires in ileal Crohn's disease. Germline V gene lookup returns CDR1 MGHRA and CDR2 YSYEKL. V lost 0 bases to trimming and J lost 4 bases; unmatched junction nucleotides: 6. This CDR3 has 16 residues. TCRdb's table, derived via immunoSEQ multiplex PCR, lists solely in-frame clones and lacks some. The table shows 2,600 or so clones, with roughly 77% occurring only once. The chain recombines TRBV4-1 with TRBJ2-3; 8 nucleotides align to TRBD2. Sample: ileal tissue. This receptor was taken from an adult with Crohn's disease. CDR3 residues: CASSQEGGGPPDTQYF. The CDR3, as DNA: TGCGCCAGCAGCCAAGAGGGCGGGGGGCCCCCAGATACGCAGTATTTT.